This section outlines one T cell receptor beta chain sequence together with its context. The target antigen is unknown. The sample comes from a study of tumor-infiltrating lymphocytes in primary liver carcinoma. General study findings and limits: Pairs of tumor regions overlapped more than tumor-adjacent and tumor-blood pairs did. Merely about 8-24% of top clones occurred in all five tumor regions.

Without any cell sorting, 20-30 mg of bulk tissue yielded co-extracted RNA and DNA. Primary liver carcinoma in the patients was surgically resected. A primer in the constant region served to generate TCR beta cDNA from about 470 ng of total RNA. A slightly modified ARM-PCR protocol with three nested multiplex PCR rounds produced these TCR beta libraries. TRBV1-TRBV30 forward and Cbeta reverse primers drove the first two roughly 10-cycle rounds. TCRdb recomputed calls from the multiplex PCR reads with MiXCR, one row per CDR3 protein. The data contain roughly 80,000 distinct CDR3 sequences, 65% to 75% of them singletons. The germline V and J ends were trimmed by 5 bases and 12 bases, with 22 bases remaining between them. The CDR3 is 15 amino acids. CDR1 is SGHAT, CDR2 FQNNGV, per germline.

This chain joins TRBV11-2 and TRBJ2-2; D uncertain. The clonotype originates from a woman in her sixties with primary liver carcinoma and hepatitis B virus infection. The material sequenced was liver tumor tissue from sampling region 4. Subset in this sample: tumor region T4, right-lateral pole. In DNA form, the CDR3 reads TGTGCCAGCAGCCCTCTGCAAGGACCGACTGGGAAGCTGTTTTTT. Translation gives CASSPLQGPTGKLFF.